Following are 20 T cell receptor beta chains from one sample sequenced in a study of blood T cells in healthy people across ages. Combining a sample-barcoded 5' primer with a J-beta primer mix, a second PCR ran for 7 to 11 cycles. Using its own MiXCR run on the 5' RACE reads, TCRdb lists one record per CDR3 protein. The sample has roughly 1,500,000 distinct CDR3 sequences, approximately 40% seen once. The source material was blood. These receptors were collected from a woman in her late teens or twenties in good health.

In this sample, this clonotype turned up a few times. The chain has TRBV20-1 and TRBJ1-1; 8 positions match TRBD1. Per the germline V gene, CDR1 is DFQATT and CDR2 is SNEGSKA (reference sequence). The CDR3 spans 17 residues. V dropped 3 bases and J dropped 4; count of bases not matched to a gene: 16. In DNA form, the CDR3 reads TGCAGTGCTAGTAATAGGGACAGGAGAACGATGGGCACTGAAGCTTTCTTT. Amino acid sequence: CSASNRDRRTMGTEAFF.

The chain has TRBV6-1 and TRBJ1-1; D gene unclear. The ends were cut back, 7 bases at V and 4 bases at J, with 16 bases in the middle. Germline V CDR1 and CDR2: MNHNS, SASEGT. The CDR3 contains 14 residues. CDR3 protein: CASILSMGSTEAFF. In DNA, the CDR3 is TGTGCCAGCATCTTGTCCATGGGTAGCACTGAAGCTTTCTTT.

The gene calls are TRBV10-3 and TRBJ1-2; no clear D. From germline, CDR1 is ENHRY and CDR2 SYGVKD. The CDR3 totals 14 residues. The germline V and J ends were trimmed by 10 bases and 2 bases, with 17 bases remaining between them. The CDR3 sequence: CATGPNMGNYGYTF. Written as DNA, the CDR3 is TGTGCCACGGGTCCCAATATGGGAAACTATGGCTACACCTTC.

The J gene is TRBJ1-1, the V gene TRBV10-3; no clear D gene. Trimming removed 3 bases at V and 4 bases at J, with 12 bases between. Germline lookup yields CDR1 ENHRY and CDR2 SYGVKD. This CDR3 contains 14 residues. The CDR3 spells CAISDAPVGTEAFF. In DNA form, the CDR3 reads TGTGCCATCAGTGATGCGCCCGTGGGCACTGAAGCTTTCTTT.

This clonotype has a handful of counts. V usage is TRBV9 and J usage is TRBJ2-5, with 8 bases matching TRBD1. Germline V gene data show CDR1 as SGDLS and CDR2 as YYNGEE. With V trimmed by 3 bases and J by 2 bases, 6 bases remained unmatched. The CDR3 is made up of 15 amino acids. The CDR3 DNA follows: TGTGCCAGCAGCGCCCAAGGACAGGGACAAGAGACCCAGTACTTC. This codes for CASSAQGQGQETQYF.

This clonotype was detected only a few times. The V and J genes are TRBV30 and TRBJ1-2; 7 nucleotides align to TRBD1. This CDR3 comprises 11 residues. After removal of 6 bases from V and 4 bases from J, the junction contained 2 bases not matched to a gene. CDR1 is GTSNPN, CDR2 SVGIG, per germline (reference sequence). As DNA, the CDR3 is TGTGCCTGCGACAGGGTCTATGGCTACACCTTC. It specifies CACDRVYGYTF.

This clonotype was counted a few times. J is TRBJ1-4 and V is TRBV7-2; 8 bases align to TRBD1. Looked up from germline, CDR1 is SGHTA and CDR2 is FQGNSA. The ends lost 4 bases at V and 8 bases at J; junction bases unmatched: 9. The CDR3 is 15 amino acids. The CDR3 spells CASSSRGTGGEKLFF. DNA of the CDR3: TGTGCCAGCAGCTCCCGAGGGACAGGTGGAGAAAAACTGTTTTTT.

V and J are TRBV12-5 and TRBJ2-1; 11 bases are shared with TRBD2. CDR1 is LGHNT, CDR2 FRNRAP, per germline. There are 19 residues in the CDR3. Germline trimming cut 2 bases from V and 8 bases from J; bases unmatched to any gene: 17. The CDR3 sequence: CASGLPTVAGGPIVYEQFF. The CDR3 coding sequence is TGTGCTAGTGGTTTGCCGACGGTAGCGGGAGGGCCGATAGTCTATGAGCAGTTCTTC.

The chain recombines TRBV2 with TRBJ1-5, with 8 bases lining up with TRBD1. The CDR3 contains 12 residues. CDR1 and CDR2 from the germline V gene are SNHLY and FYNNEI. V lost 6 bases, J lost 10 bases, and 5 bases stayed unmatched. Here the CDR3 reads CASRSGGGPQHF. DNA of the CDR3: TGTGCCAGCAGGTCAGGGGGCGGTCCCCAGCATTTT.

J is TRBJ2-3 and V is TRBV7-8; either TRBD1 or TRBD2 may supply D (5 bases each). The germline V and J ends were trimmed by 5 bases and 4 bases, with 16 bases remaining between them. The CDR3 is made up of 15 amino acids. The germline V gene encodes CDR1 SGHVS and CDR2 FQNEAQ. The DNA for the CDR3 is TGTGCCAGCAGCCTTCGGGACCCGACGCCAGATACGCAGTATTTT. This encodes CASSLRDPTPDTQYF.

The chain joins TRBV27 to TRBJ2-2; 7 bases line up with TRBD1. The V gene end was trimmed by 5 bases and the J gene end by 0 bases; junction bases not matched to a gene: 3. The germline CDR1 and CDR2 sequences are MNHEY and SMNVEV (reference sequence). CDR3 length: 15 residues. CDR3 loop: CASSRGTANTGELFF. The CDR3 DNA reads TGTGCCAGCAGTCGAGGGACAGCGAACACCGGGGAGCTGTTTTTT.

The chain uses TRBV14 and TRBJ2-2; unclear D gene. Trimming took 1 base from V and 7 from J, leaving 7 bases between them. Germline-derived CDR1 and CDR2 are SGHDN and FVKESK. This CDR3 is 13 amino acids long. As DNA, the CDR3 is TGTGCCAGCAGCCAAGGGACGTACGGGGAGCTGTTTTTT. As protein: CASSQGTYGELFF.

A few counts support this clonotype. The chain uses TRBV6-5 and TRBJ2-7, with D perhaps TRBD2 (5 bases). With 9 bases removed from V and 6 bases from J, the gap between germline ends came to 15 bases. Germline values: CDR1 MNHEY, CDR2 SVGAGI. CDR3 length equals 12 residues. CDR3 coding DNA: TGTGCCAGTTCAAGCACTGAGGGCGAGCAGTACTTC. Amino acids: CASSSTEGEQYF.

In DNA form, the CDR3 reads TGCGCCAGCAGCCTCTCCGGGACAGGGCTTGCTAACTATGGCTACACCTTC. Translating gives CASSLSGTGLANYGYTF. The rearrangement links TRBV4-1 to TRBJ1-2; 9 bases fit TRBD1. The CDR3 consists of 17 residues. Germline V gives CDR1 MGHRA, CDR2 YSYEKL. V lost 4 bases and J lost 0; bases outside the gene matches: 9.

The chain uses TRBV20-1 and TRBJ2-1, with D unclear. The CDR3 is 14 residues long. Looked up from germline, CDR1 is DFQATT and CDR2 is SNEGSKA (reference sequence). Trimming took off 5 bases at V and 1 base at J, with 12 bases between the two ends. CDR3 sequence reads: CSAGSIGSYNEQFF. The CDR3 DNA sequence: TGCAGTGCTGGGTCTATAGGTTCCTACAATGAGCAGTTCTTC.

The sample holds one count of this clonotype. The chain combines TRBV6-5 with TRBJ2-3; 8 nucleotides line up with TRBD2. In germline, CDR1 is MNHEY, CDR2 SVGAGI. The J segment lost 1 base and the V segment lost 0 bases, leaving 0 bases of the junction unmatched. CDR3 length equals 15 residues. The CDR3 protein is CASSYSTSGTDTQYF. The CDR3 DNA reads TGTGCCAGCAGTTACTCGACTAGCGGCACAGATACGCAGTATTTT.

This clonotype was seen only a few times. J is TRBJ1-5 and V is TRBV15, with D unresolved. Germline CDR1 is LNHNV and CDR2 is YYDKDF (reference sequence). The CDR3 sequence is 15 residues long. V lost 5 bases and J 0 bases, leaving 11 bases between the germline ends. CDR3 loop: CATSPLGYSNQPQHF. CDR3 coding DNA: TGTGCCACCAGCCCTTTGGGATATAGCAATCAGCCCCAGCATTTT.

This clonotype was counted ten times or more. This rearrangement joins TRBV12-3 or TRBV12-4 to TRBJ2-7, with D possibly being TRBD2 (6 bases). V lost 4 bases and J 7 bases, leaving 8 bases between the germline ends. The length of the CDR3 is 11 residues. The chain's CDR3 is CASSWGDEQYF. The CDR3 bases are TGTGCCAGCAGTTGGGGGGATGAGCAGTACTTC.

The V gene is TRBV2, the J gene TRBJ2-5; 8 bases are shared with TRBD1. Matching the DNA end better, TRBJ2-7 makes the J call doubtful. Germline lookup yields CDR1 SNHLY and CDR2 FYNNEI. This CDR3 has 14 residues. CDR3 coding DNA: TGTGCCAGCAGTGAAGGCAGGGGGCAGGACGAGCAGTACTTC. Its protein is CASSEGRGQDEQYF.

V is TRBV30 and J is TRBJ2-7; D is uncertain. Germline V gene sequence: CDR1 GTSNPN, CDR2 SVGIG (reference sequence). Deletions cut 2 bases from V and 2 bases from J, with 10 bases between. The CDR3 covers 13 residues. CDR3 coding DNA: TGTGCCTGGAGTCCCGGCGTAACCTACGAGCAGTACTTC. This translates into CAWSPGVTYEQYF.